Below, one T cell receptor beta chain is given with its context. Its antigen is unknown. These data originate in a study of identifying expanded T cells in peripheral blood. Repertoires were generated with immunoSEQ multiplex PCR, while TCRdb's copy carries only in-frame clones and drops some. Seen here are 100,000 to 150,000 clones, approximately 84% observed once, and the top ten hold 3.3%. The trim removed 3 bases at V and 8 bases at J, leaving 13 bases unmatched. The CDR3 has 16 amino acids. Germline V gene lookup returns CDR1 SGHNT and CDR2 YENEEA. The study, taken as a whole, reports: Across healthy donors, higher total template counts meant significantly greater roughly 2-week count variance.

During the collection period, no donor immune events like infections were recorded. The chain joins TRBV11-3 to TRBJ2-1, with 7 bases that match TRBD1. This TCR was recovered from a person aged 18-70 years in good health. Sequencing was carried out using blood. Here the CDR3 reads CASSFIGGLFNDEQFF. The DNA for the CDR3 is TGTGCCAGCAGCTTTATAGGGGGCCTCTTCAACGATGAGCAGTTCTTC. Using reference TRBV11-3 and TRBJ2-1 for the parts outside the CDR3, the full variable domain is EAGVVQSPRYKIIEKKQPVAFWCNPISGHNTLYWYLQNLGQGPELLIRYENEEAVDDSQLPKDRFSAERLKGVDSTLKIQPAELGDSAVYLCASSFIGGLFNDEQFFGPGTRLTVL.